This T cell receptor (beta chain) was observed in a study of CD8 T cells in Susac syndrome. Ten or more counts support this clonotype. The authors reverse transcribed about 0.5 to 1 ug RNA with random hexamers. TCRdb used MiXCR to reprocess the immunoSEQ multiplex PCR reads, holding one entry per CDR3 protein. The profile shows about 300,000 distinct CDR3 sequences, 75% to 90% of them singletons. The CD8+ and CD4+ T cells were negatively isolated, with the TEMRA cells enriched by FACS. Germline V gene sequence: CDR1 PRHDT, CDR2 FYEKMQ (reference sequence). V shed 8 bases and J shed 0 bases, with 11 bases lying between them. This CDR3 has 14 residues.

The rearrangement links TRBV13 to TRBJ2-4; a weak D match, TRBD2 (5 bases). Sequencing input: CD8+ T cells from PBMCs. The source is a human donor with multiple sclerosis. The CDR3 sequence is CASGGGVAKNIQYF. The CDR3 DNA follows: TGTGCCAGCGGAGGAGGTGTAGCCAAAAACATTCAGTACTTC.